This T cell receptor (beta chain) was sequenced during a study of OX40 agonist ivuxolimab in advanced cancers. Study overall: Three patients had partial responses: one hepatocellular carcinoma, two cutaneous melanoma.

Assay used: immunoSEQ multiplex PCR; TCRdb lists only in-frame clones, some missing. This sample has over 70,000 clones, with around 93% found just once. V was clipped by 4 bases and J by 1 base, with 8 bases between them. Germline V CDR1 and CDR2: LGHNA, YSLEER. CDR3 length equals 15 residues. Note on this clone: Antigen specificity is unknown.

Whole-study results and caveats: Among the lowest levels of clonal expansion were found in partial responders at 0.1-3.0 mg/kg.

The chain recombines TRBV4-3 with TRBJ2-6; D is ambiguous. The source material was CD4+ or CD8+ T cells sorted from blood, sampled in a trial of the OX40 agonist ivuxolimab. This TCR came from an adult with an advanced solid tumor such as melanoma, head and neck, liver or kidney cancer. The CDR3 nucleotides read TGCGCCAGCAGCCCCTCGAGGTCTGGGGCCAACGTCCTGACTTTC. Translating gives CASSPSRSGANVLTF.